These T cell receptor beta chains were read from a single sample in a study of CD8+CD57+ T cells in acquired aplastic anemia. TCRdb re-analysed the reads in MiXCR, keeping a single row per CDR3 protein. In the table there are approximately 380,000 distinct CDR3 sequences, 60% to 80% of which are singletons. Sequenced material: sorted CD4+, CD8+, or CD8+CD57+ T cells (not recorded which) from PBMCs. The receptor set was obtained from a human donor in good health, serving as a control. Both conserved end residues are part of each CDR3. A D gene is named only where the DNA matches it firmly. A row's size may be missing; if present it is once, few, many or a size class.

clone_size: once
v_call: TRBV7-2
d_call: NA
j_call: TRBJ1-3
cdr3_nt: TGCGCCAGCAGTCCGGGTGGAACGGGGACCACCATATATTTT
cdr3_aa: CASSPGGTGTTIYF

clone_size: NA
v_call: TRBV5-1
d_call: TRBD2
j_call: TRBJ2-6
cdr3_nt: TGCGCCAGCAGCCCAGAGGCGGGGGAGCCCAACGTCCTGACTTTC
cdr3_aa: CASSPEAGEPNVLTF

clone_size: NA
v_call: TRBV9
d_call: NA
j_call: TRBJ1-6
cdr3_nt: TGTGCCAGCAGCTTTGGACGGCTGAAAGATTCACCCCTCCACTTT
cdr3_aa: CASSFGRLKDSPLHF

clone_size: NA
v_call: TRBV5-1
d_call: TRBD1
j_call: TRBJ2-3
cdr3_nt: TGCGCCAGCAGTTCTTCCGGGACAGGGAGGCAGTATTTT
cdr3_aa: CASSSSGTGRQYF

clone_size: many
v_call: TRBV2
d_call: TRBD1
j_call: TRBJ2-7
cdr3_nt: TGTGCCAGCAGGGGACAGTTTATCGCCTACGAGCAGTACTTC
cdr3_aa: CASRGQFIAYEQYF

clone_size: NA
v_call: TRBV5-4
d_call: NA
j_call: TRBJ2-7
cdr3_nt: TGTGCCAGCAGCTCAGCTTTACTCTACGAGCAGTACTTC
cdr3_aa: CASSSALLYEQYF

clone_size: many
v_call: TRBV6-6
d_call: TRBD1
j_call: TRBJ1-1
cdr3_nt: TGTGCCAGCAGTACGGGACAGAGCACTGAAGCTTTCTTT
cdr3_aa: CASSTGQSTEAFF

clone_size: NA
v_call: TRBV7-2
d_call: NA
j_call: TRBJ1-1
cdr3_nt: TGTGCCAGCAGCTTAGCGTCCAGGGGCACTGAAGCTTTCTTT
cdr3_aa: CASSLASRGTEAFF

clone_size: NA
v_call: TRBV9
d_call: NA
j_call: TRBJ1-4
cdr3_nt: TGTGCCAGCACCACCGGGACATCAGATGAAAAACTGTTTTTT
cdr3_aa: CASTTGTSDEKLFF

clone_size: NA
v_call: TRBV2
d_call: NA
j_call: TRBJ1-3
cdr3_nt: NA
cdr3_aa: CASSYPVGSGNTLYF

clone_size: NA
v_call: TRBV20-1
d_call: NA
j_call: TRBJ2-5
cdr3_nt: TGCAGTGCTAGGCCGAGGGGAACCACAGAGACCCAGTACTTC
cdr3_aa: CSARPRGTTETQYF

clone_size: NA
v_call: TRBV10-2
d_call: TRBD2
j_call: TRBJ2-1
cdr3_nt: TGCGCCAGCAGTCCACCACTAGCGGGAGGGCCCAATGAGCAGTTCTTC
cdr3_aa: CASSPPLAGGPNEQFF

clone_size: NA
v_call: TRBV12-3/TRBV12-4
d_call: NA
j_call: TRBJ1-2
cdr3_nt: TGTGCCATCGGGCCTAGCGGGGGATCTAACTATGGCTACACCTTC
cdr3_aa: CAIGPSGGSNYGYTF

clone_size: many
v_call: TRBV5-6
d_call: NA
j_call: TRBJ2-7
cdr3_nt: TGTGCCAGCAGCAAAATAGAGATCGGGCCCTACGAGCAGTACTTC
cdr3_aa: CASSKIEIGPYEQYF

clone_size: NA
v_call: TRBV7-2
d_call: NA
j_call: TRBJ1-1
cdr3_nt: TGTGCCAGCAGCTTAGGGCGTCAGAGGGCTGAAGCAGCCTTCTTT
cdr3_aa: CASSLGRQRAEAAFF

clone_size: NA
v_call: TRBV7-2
d_call: TRBD2
j_call: TRBJ2-1
cdr3_nt: TGTGCCAGCAGCTCCCAGGGAGGGGATCAGCCCCAGCATGAGCAGTTCTTC
cdr3_aa: CASSSQGGDQPQHEQFF

clone_size: many
v_call: TRBV5-1
d_call: TRBD1
j_call: TRBJ2-5
cdr3_nt: TGCGCCAGCAGCTTTCGGACAGGGAAAGGAAGGGGGTACCAAGAGACCCAGTACTTC
cdr3_aa: CASSFRTGKGRGYQETQYF

clone_size: NA
v_call: TRBV9
d_call: NA
j_call: TRBJ1-4
cdr3_nt: TGTGCCAGCAGCCGGCACAGGGAGACTAATGAGAAACTGTTTTTT
cdr3_aa: CASSRHRETNEKLFF

clone_size: NA
v_call: TRBV10-3
d_call: NA
j_call: TRBJ1-2
cdr3_nt: TGTGCCATCAGTGATGGGGCTAACTATGGCTACACCTTC
cdr3_aa: CAISDGANYGYTF

clone_size: NA
v_call: TRBV19
d_call: TRBD1
j_call: TRBJ2-7
cdr3_nt: TGTGCCAGTAGTAACCCTGCCGGGACAGGGGAGTACGAGCAGTACTTC
cdr3_aa: CASSNPAGTGEYEQYF

clone_size: NA
v_call: TRBV9
d_call: NA
j_call: TRBJ1-1
cdr3_nt: TGTGCCAGCAGCGGAGGGGGAGTACTACACGAGCAGTTT
cdr3_aa: CASSGGGVLHEQF

clone_size: many
v_call: TRBV6-6
d_call: NA
j_call: TRBJ1-5
cdr3_nt: TGTGCCAGCAGTTACTCCCCCGATGACCATCGTCAGCCCCAGCATTTT
cdr3_aa: CASSYSPDDHRQPQHF

clone_size: many
v_call: TRBV6-6
d_call: NA
j_call: TRBJ1-5
cdr3_nt: TGTGCCAGCAGTTACGACAGGAACCAGCCCCAGCATTTT
cdr3_aa: CASSYDRNQPQHF

clone_size: NA
v_call: TRBV12-5
d_call: NA
j_call: TRBJ1-2
cdr3_nt: TGTGCCAGTGGCCGGAGTGGGGTAAACTATGGCTACACCTTC
cdr3_aa: CASGRSGVNYGYTF

clone_size: NA
v_call: TRBV7-9
d_call: NA
j_call: TRBJ1-3
cdr3_nt: TGTGCCAGCAGCTTAATATCTCCTAACTCTGGAAACACCATATATTTT
cdr3_aa: CASSLISPNSGNTIYF

clone_size: NA
v_call: TRBV5-8
d_call: NA
j_call: TRBJ2-2
cdr3_nt: TGCGCCAGCAGCCCCGCAAGGGGTGGCGGGGAGCTGTTTTTT
cdr3_aa: CASSPARGGGELFF

clone_size: few
v_call: TRBV7-3
d_call: NA
j_call: TRBJ1-4
cdr3_nt: TGTGCCAGCAGCTCAATACGAGGAACTGAAGCTTTCTTTTTT
cdr3_aa: CASSSIRGTEAFFF

clone_size: NA
v_call: TRBV7-9
d_call: TRBD1
j_call: TRBJ2-7
cdr3_nt: TGTGCCAGCAGCACAGGGGCCGGCATCTCCTACGAGCAGTACTTC
cdr3_aa: CASSTGAGISYEQYF

clone_size: many
v_call: TRBV6-5
d_call: NA
j_call: TRBJ1-6
cdr3_nt: TGTGCCAGCAGTTCGAGTGATTCACCCCTCCACTTT
cdr3_aa: CASSSSDSPLHF

clone_size: many
v_call: TRBV7-2
d_call: NA
j_call: TRBJ2-1
cdr3_nt: TGTGCCAGCAGTTATCGATCAGGGGTATCCTACAATGAGCAGTTCTTC
cdr3_aa: CASSYRSGVSYNEQFF

clone_size: many
v_call: TRBV9
d_call: NA
j_call: TRBJ1-1
cdr3_nt: TGTGCCAGCAGCGTAGAGTCGGGGAGGAACACTGAAGCTTTCTTT
cdr3_aa: CASSVESGRNTEAFF

clone_size: NA
v_call: TRBV2
d_call: NA
j_call: TRBJ2-7
cdr3_nt: TGTGCCAGCACCGGAGTCGGGGGTTACAAGCAGTACTTC
cdr3_aa: CASTGVGGYKQYF

clone_size: NA
v_call: TRBV20-1
d_call: NA
j_call: TRBJ1-5
cdr3_nt: TGCAGTGCTATTCCATCCCCAGTCTTTAATCAGCCCCAGCATTTT
cdr3_aa: CSAIPSPVFNQPQHF

clone_size: NA
v_call: TRBV5-1
d_call: NA
j_call: TRBJ1-6
cdr3_nt: TGCGCCAGCGTTAGAGTGGGATATTTCACACCCCTCCACTTT
cdr3_aa: CASVRVGYFTPLHF

clone_size: many
v_call: TRBV5-1
d_call: NA
j_call: TRBJ1-1
cdr3_nt: TGCGCCAGCAGCGACGGCAGCCGTTTTGAAGCTTTCTTT
cdr3_aa: CASSDGSRFEAFF

clone_size: NA
v_call: TRBV7-2
d_call: NA
j_call: TRBJ1-1
cdr3_nt: TGTGCCAGCAGCTTAGACCGGACGGAAAACACTGAAGCTTTCTTT
cdr3_aa: CASSLDRTENTEAFF

clone_size: NA
v_call: TRBV19
d_call: NA
j_call: TRBJ2-5
cdr3_nt: TGTGCCAGTAGTATGGACCCCCAGGAGTTCTACGTCCAGTACTTC
cdr3_aa: CASSMDPQEFYVQYF

clone_size: NA
v_call: TRBV5-1
d_call: NA
j_call: TRBJ2-1
cdr3_nt: TGCGCCAGCAGCTTAGTCGGGACGGGTGAGCAGTTCTTC
cdr3_aa: CASSLVGTGEQFF

clone_size: NA
v_call: TRBV9
d_call: NA
j_call: TRBJ2-7
cdr3_nt: NA
cdr3_aa: CASSRAIVRAVLHF

clone_size: NA
v_call: TRBV5-1
d_call: TRBD2
j_call: TRBJ2-5
cdr3_nt: TGTGCCAGCAGCCGAAATAGCGGGAGCCAGACCCAGTACTTC
cdr3_aa: CASSRNSGSQTQYF

clone_size: few
v_call: TRBV24-1
d_call: NA
j_call: TRBJ2-7
cdr3_nt: TGTGCCACCAGTGATTTGGAAGGGGGCTACGAGCAGTACTTC
cdr3_aa: CATSDLEGGYEQYF

clone_size: many
v_call: TRBV5-6
d_call: NA
j_call: TRBJ1-1
cdr3_nt: TGTGCCAGCAGCTTGGACAAGAACACTGAAGCTTTCTTT
cdr3_aa: CASSLDKNTEAFF

clone_size: NA
v_call: TRBV20-1
d_call: NA
j_call: TRBJ1-6
cdr3_nt: TGCAGTGCTAGAGATCCACAGTACCCACCCCTCCACTTT
cdr3_aa: CSARDPQYPPLHF

clone_size: NA
v_call: TRBV30
d_call: TRBD2
j_call: TRBJ2-5
cdr3_nt: TGTGCCTGGAGTACCTCCGTAGCGGGGGGGGGAGAGACCCAGTACTTC
cdr3_aa: CAWSTSVAGGGETQYF

clone_size: NA
v_call: TRBV7-7
d_call: NA
j_call: TRBJ1-2
cdr3_nt: TGTGCTAGCAGCTGTGGACGGGGATTAATCAGCCCCAGCACCTTC
cdr3_aa: CASSCGRGLISPSTF

clone_size: many
v_call: TRBV5-5
d_call: NA
j_call: TRBJ2-6
cdr3_nt: TGTGCCAGCAGCTTTCTACAGGCTGGGGCCAACGTCCTGACTTTC
cdr3_aa: CASSFLQAGANVLTF

clone_size: many
v_call: TRBV5-6
d_call: NA
j_call: TRBJ1-6
cdr3_nt: TGTGCCAGCAGCTGGGGGACGGTGAAAAATTCACCCCTCCACTTT
cdr3_aa: CASSWGTVKNSPLHF

clone_size: once
v_call: TRBV5-6
d_call: TRBD1
j_call: TRBJ1-2
cdr3_nt: TGTGCTAGAGACCACAGGGGACCCTATGGCTACACCTTC
cdr3_aa: CARDHRGPYGYTF

clone_size: NA
v_call: TRBV20-1
d_call: TRBD1
j_call: TRBJ2-4
cdr3_nt: TGCAGTGCTAGAGAGGGACAGAACAAAAACATTCAGTACTTC
cdr3_aa: CSAREGQNKNIQYF

clone_size: NA
v_call: TRBV20-1
d_call: NA
j_call: TRBJ2-5
cdr3_nt: TGCAGTGCTAGTGGGGCGGACCGGGGGTTCGCCCAGTACTTC
cdr3_aa: CSASGADRGFAQYF

clone_size: NA
v_call: TRBV7-2
d_call: NA
j_call: TRBJ1-2
cdr3_nt: TGTGCCAGCAGCTTTGATGGGTCGGATTATGACACCTTC
cdr3_aa: CASSFDGSDYDTF

clone_size: NA
v_call: TRBV2
d_call: NA
j_call: TRBJ2-7
cdr3_nt: TGTGCCAGCAGGCGACCATCTCTTTACAAACTGCAGTACTTC
cdr3_aa: CASRRPSLYKLQYF

clone_size: NA
v_call: TRBV2
d_call: NA
j_call: TRBJ2-3
cdr3_nt: TGTGCCAGCACTGCTTTCGAGGCAGGAGATACGCAGTATTTT
cdr3_aa: CASTAFEAGDTQYF

clone_size: many
v_call: TRBV4-2
d_call: NA
j_call: TRBJ1-6
cdr3_nt: TGTGCCAGCAGCCAAGATCGAGTAGATTCACCCCTCCACTTT
cdr3_aa: CASSQDRVDSPLHF